This T cell receptor (beta chain) was captured by sequencing in a study of T-cell reconstitution after alpha-beta-depleted transplantation in children. The sample holds many counts of this clonotype. This CDR3 has 17 residues. Germline V gene data show CDR1 as DFQATT and CDR2 as SNEGSKA (reference sequence). V was pared by 6 bases and J by 4 bases, with 13 bases of the junction left unmatched. Library preparation (for TCRbeta) was performed with unique molecular identifiers. TCRdb reanalysed the PCR reads using MiXCR and keeps one entry per CDR3 protein. The sample consists of roughly 670,000 distinct CDR3 sequences, around 13% of them appearing once.

This sequence was found in a girl aged 2 to 10 with congenital amegakaryocytic thrombocytopenia, due to receive a stem cell transplant. Material: PBMCs, obtained before TCRalphabeta/CD19-depleted stem cell transplant. The chain has TRBV20-1 and TRBJ2-3; TRBD2 aligns across 13 bases. Here the CDR3 reads CSASRTSGSGDADTQYF. The CDR3 region has the DNA TGCAGTGCGAGTCGGACTAGCGGGAGTGGGGACGCAGATACGCAGTATTTT.